This T cell receptor (beta chain) was identified in a study of long-term antiretroviral therapy in people with HIV. The germline V gene has CDR1 MNHNS and CDR2 SASEGT. Trimming removed 5 bases at V and 2 bases at J, with 10 bases between. The CDR3 loop spans 14 amino acids. At survey level, the immunoSEQ assay was run in its v3.0 version. The table came from immunoSEQ multiplex PCR; TCRdb's copy has only in-frame clones and leaves some out. The top ten hold 25% to 30% of the sample, which has 14,000 or so clones, approximately 73% seen once. This sample comprised unsorted PBMCs, obtained 3.1 years after starting antiretroviral therapy. This chain joins TRBV6-1 and TRBJ1-3; D may be TRBD1 (6 bases). The sequence derives from a man in his forties with HIV. The chain's CDR3 is CASSSGGAGNTIYF. The CDR3 DNA sequence: TGTGCCAGCAGTTCGGGGGGCGCTGGAAACACCATATATTTT.